This T cell receptor beta chain was found in a study of blood T cell repertoires in COVID-19. Study at large: Donors in the United States, Italy and Spain gave samples during acute or convalescent COVID-19.

The V segment lost 2 bases and the J segment 2 bases; nucleotides outside the gene matches: 6. Germline values: CDR1 GTSNPN, CDR2 SVGIG (reference sequence). The CDR3 contains 14 residues. Here immunoSEQ multiplex PCR was the method, and the copy in TCRdb shows in-frame clones only, minus some. The table records approximately 340,000 clones, roughly 90% of them present only once. Across under 25 US areas, participants ranged in age from 18 to 89 years. Sample: PBMCs or T cells enriched from blood (not recorded which). The rearrangement links TRBV30 to TRBJ2-7; 7 nucleotides line up with TRBD2. The receptor comes from a woman between 35 and 50 years old who had been exposed to COVID-19. CDR3 protein: CAWSSGTGTYEQYF. CDR3 in DNA: TGTGCCTGGAGTAGCGGGACGGGGACCTACGAGCAGTACTTC.